Reported below is one T cell receptor (beta chain). This sample was included in a study of CD8+CD57+ T cells in acquired aplastic anemia. V was clipped by 1 base and J by 2 bases, with 10 bases between them. This CDR3 region has 15 residues. Looked up from germline, CDR1 is SGHRS and CDR2 is YFSETQ. The use of genomic DNA as template underpinned the TCR beta VDJ and CDR3 profiling. TCRdb processed the reads anew with MiXCR; each CDR3 protein has one entry. This sample has around 130,000 distinct CDR3 sequences, with 55% to 60% found just once. For sequencing, patients were chosen who had shown expansion of CD8+CD57+ cells by flow cytometry. No therapy was given to patients before blood sampling.

The material sequenced was sorted CD4+, CD8+, or CD8+CD57+ T cells (not recorded which) from PBMCs. The V gene is TRBV5-1, the J gene TRBJ2-1, with a possible D match to TRBD1 (5 bases). The receptor was derived from a human donor with aplastic anemia. CDR3 in DNA: TGCGCCAGCAGCTTGAACGAACAGGCCTACAATGAGCAGTTCTTC. Translating it yields CASSLNEQAYNEQFF.